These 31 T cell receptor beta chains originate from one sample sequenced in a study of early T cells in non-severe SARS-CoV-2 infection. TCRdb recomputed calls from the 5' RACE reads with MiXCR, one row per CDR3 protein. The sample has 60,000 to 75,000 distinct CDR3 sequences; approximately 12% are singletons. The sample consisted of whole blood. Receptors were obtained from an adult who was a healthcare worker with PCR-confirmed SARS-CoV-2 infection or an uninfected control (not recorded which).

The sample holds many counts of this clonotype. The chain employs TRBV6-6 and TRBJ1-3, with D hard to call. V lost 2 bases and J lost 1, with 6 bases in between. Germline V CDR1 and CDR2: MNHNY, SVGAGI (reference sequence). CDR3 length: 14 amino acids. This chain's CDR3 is CASSYLGSGNTIYF. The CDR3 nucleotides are TGTGCCAGCAGTTACCTGGGATCTGGAAACACCATATATTTT.

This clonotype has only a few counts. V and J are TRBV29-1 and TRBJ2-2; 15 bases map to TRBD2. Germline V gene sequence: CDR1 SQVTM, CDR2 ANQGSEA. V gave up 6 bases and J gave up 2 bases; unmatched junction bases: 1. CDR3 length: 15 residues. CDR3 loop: CSVGLAGGNTGELFF. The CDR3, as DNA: TGCAGCGTGGGACTAGCGGGGGGAAACACCGGGGAGCTGTTTTTT.

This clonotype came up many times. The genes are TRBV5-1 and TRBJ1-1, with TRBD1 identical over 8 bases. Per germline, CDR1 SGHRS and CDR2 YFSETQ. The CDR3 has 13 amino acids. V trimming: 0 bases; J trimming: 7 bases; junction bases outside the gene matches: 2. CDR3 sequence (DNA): TGCGCCAGCAGCTTGGCGGGACAGGTTGAAGCTTTCTTT. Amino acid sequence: CASSLAGQVEAFF.

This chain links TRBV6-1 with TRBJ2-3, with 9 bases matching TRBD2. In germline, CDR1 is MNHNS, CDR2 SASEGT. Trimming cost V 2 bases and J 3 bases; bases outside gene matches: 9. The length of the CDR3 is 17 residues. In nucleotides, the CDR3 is TGTGCCAGCAGTGAAAAGGCGGGGGGGATAGGGACAGATACGCAGTATTTT. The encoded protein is CASSEKAGGIGTDTQYF.

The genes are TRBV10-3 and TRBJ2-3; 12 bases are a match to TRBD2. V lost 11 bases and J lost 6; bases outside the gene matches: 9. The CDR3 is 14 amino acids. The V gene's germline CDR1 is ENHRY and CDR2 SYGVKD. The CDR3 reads CASRLAGDADTQYF. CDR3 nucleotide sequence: TGTGCCTCCCGACTAGCGGGAGATGCCGATACGCAGTATTTT.

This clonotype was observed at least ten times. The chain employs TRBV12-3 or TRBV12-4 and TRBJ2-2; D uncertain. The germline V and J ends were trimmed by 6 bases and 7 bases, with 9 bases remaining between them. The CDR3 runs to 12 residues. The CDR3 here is CASRWTYGELFF. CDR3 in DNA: TGTGCCAGCAGGTGGACGTACGGGGAGCTGTTTTTT.

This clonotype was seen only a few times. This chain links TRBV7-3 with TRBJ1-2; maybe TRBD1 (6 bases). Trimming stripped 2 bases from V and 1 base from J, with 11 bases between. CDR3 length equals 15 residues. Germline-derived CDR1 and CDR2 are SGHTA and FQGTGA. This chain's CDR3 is CASSLDGGRNYGYTF. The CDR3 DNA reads TGTGCCAGCAGCTTAGACGGGGGGCGTAACTATGGCTACACCTTC.

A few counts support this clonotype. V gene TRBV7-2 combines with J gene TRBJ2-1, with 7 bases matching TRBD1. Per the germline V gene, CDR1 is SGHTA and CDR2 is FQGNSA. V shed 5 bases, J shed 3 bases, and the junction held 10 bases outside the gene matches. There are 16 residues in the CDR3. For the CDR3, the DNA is TGTGCCAGCAGCATCCGATGGGACAGATTCTACAATGAGCAGTTCTTC. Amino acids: CASSIRWDRFYNEQFF.

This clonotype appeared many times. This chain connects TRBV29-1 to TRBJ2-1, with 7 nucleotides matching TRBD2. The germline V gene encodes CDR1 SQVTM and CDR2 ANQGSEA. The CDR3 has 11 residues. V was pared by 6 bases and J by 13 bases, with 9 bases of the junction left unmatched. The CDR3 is CSVQAGLPQFF. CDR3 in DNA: TGCAGCGTCCAAGCGGGACTCCCCCAGTTCTTC.

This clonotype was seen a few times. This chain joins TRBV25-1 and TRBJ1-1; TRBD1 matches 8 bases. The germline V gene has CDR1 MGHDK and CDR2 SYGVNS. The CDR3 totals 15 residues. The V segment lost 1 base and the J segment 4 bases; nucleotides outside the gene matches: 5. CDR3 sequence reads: CASSESRGLSTEAFF. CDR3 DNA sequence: TGTGCCAGCAGTGAATCCAGGGGGCTTAGCACTGAAGCTTTCTTT.

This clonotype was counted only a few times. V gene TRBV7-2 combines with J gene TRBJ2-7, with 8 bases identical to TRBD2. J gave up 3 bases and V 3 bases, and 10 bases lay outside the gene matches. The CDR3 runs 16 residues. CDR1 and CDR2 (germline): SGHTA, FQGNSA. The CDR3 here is CASSFRSAGDLYEQYF. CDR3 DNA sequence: TGTGCCAGCAGCTTCCGTTCAGCGGGAGATCTCTACGAGCAGTACTTC. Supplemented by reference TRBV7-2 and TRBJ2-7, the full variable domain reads GAGVSQSPSNKVTEKGKDVELRCDPISGHTALYWYRQSLGQGLEFLIYFQGNSAPDKSGLPSDRFSAERTGGSVSTLTIQRTQQEDSAVYLCASSFRSAGDLYEQYFGPGTRLTVT.

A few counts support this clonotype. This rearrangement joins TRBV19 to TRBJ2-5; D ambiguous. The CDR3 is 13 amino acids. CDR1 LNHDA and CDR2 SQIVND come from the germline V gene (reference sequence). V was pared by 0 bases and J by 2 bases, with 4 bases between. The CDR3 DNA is TGTGCCAGTAGTATAGATGCTCAAGAGACCCAGTACTTC. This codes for CASSIDAQETQYF.

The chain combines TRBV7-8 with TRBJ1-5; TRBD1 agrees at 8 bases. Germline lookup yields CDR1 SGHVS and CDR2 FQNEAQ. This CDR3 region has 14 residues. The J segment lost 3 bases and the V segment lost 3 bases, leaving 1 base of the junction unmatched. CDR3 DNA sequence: TGTGCCAGCAGCTTGACAGGGGCCAATCAGCCCCAGCATTTT. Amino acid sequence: CASSLTGANQPQHF.

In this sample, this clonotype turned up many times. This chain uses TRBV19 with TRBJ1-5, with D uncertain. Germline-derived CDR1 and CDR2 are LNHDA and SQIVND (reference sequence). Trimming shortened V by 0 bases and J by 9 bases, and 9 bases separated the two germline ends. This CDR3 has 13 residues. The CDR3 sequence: CASSIDSPRPQHF. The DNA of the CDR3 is TGTGCCAGTAGTATAGACAGCCCGAGGCCCCAGCATTTT.

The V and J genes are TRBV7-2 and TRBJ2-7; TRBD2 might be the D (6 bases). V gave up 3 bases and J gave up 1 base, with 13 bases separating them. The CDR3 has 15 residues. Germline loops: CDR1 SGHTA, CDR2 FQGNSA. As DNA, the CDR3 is TGTGCCAGCAGCTTGGTGAGGGACTGGTCCTACGAGCAGTACTTC. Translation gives CASSLVRDWSYEQYF.

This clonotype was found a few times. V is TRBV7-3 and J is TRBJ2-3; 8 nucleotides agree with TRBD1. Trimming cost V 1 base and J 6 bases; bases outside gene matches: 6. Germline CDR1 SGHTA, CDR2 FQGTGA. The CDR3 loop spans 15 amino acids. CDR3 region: CASSLRPGGVDTQYF. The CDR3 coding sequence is TGTGCCAGCAGCTTAAGGCCAGGGGGCGTGGATACGCAGTATTTT. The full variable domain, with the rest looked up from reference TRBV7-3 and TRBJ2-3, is GAGVSQTPSNKVTEKGKYVELRCDPISGHTALYWYRQSLGQGPEFLIYFQGTGAADDSGLPNDRFFAVRPEGSVSTLKIQRTERGDSAVYLCASSLRPGGVDTQYFGPGTRLTVL.

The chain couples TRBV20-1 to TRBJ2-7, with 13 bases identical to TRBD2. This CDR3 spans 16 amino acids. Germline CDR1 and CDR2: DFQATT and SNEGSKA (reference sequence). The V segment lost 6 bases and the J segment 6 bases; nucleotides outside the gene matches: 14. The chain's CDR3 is CSAYGTSGIYPLEQYF. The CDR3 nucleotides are TGCAGTGCGTACGGGACTAGCGGGATTTATCCCCTCGAGCAGTACTTC.

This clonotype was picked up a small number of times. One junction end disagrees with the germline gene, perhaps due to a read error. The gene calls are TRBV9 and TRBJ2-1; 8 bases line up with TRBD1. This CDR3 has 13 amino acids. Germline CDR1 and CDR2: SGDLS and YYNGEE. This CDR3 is CASSARPDRERVF. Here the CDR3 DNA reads TGTGCCAGCAGCGCCCGACCGGACAGGGAACGGGTCTTC.

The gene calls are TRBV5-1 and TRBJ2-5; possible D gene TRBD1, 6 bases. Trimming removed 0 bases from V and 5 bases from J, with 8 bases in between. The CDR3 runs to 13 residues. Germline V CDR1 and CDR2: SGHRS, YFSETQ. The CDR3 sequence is CASSLGQVETQYF. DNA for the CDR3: TGCGCCAGCAGCTTGGGACAGGTCGAGACCCAGTACTTC.

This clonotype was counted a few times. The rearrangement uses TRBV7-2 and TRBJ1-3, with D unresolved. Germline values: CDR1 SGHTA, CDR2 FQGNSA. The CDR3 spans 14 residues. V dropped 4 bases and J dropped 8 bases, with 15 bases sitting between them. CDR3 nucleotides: TGTGCCAGCAGCTCCGGGCCCTTCGTGGACACCATATATTTT. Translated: CASSSGPFVDTIYF.

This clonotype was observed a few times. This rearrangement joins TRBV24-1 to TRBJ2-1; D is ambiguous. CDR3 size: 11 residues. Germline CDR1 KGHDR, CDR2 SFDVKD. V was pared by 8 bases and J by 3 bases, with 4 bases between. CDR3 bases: TGTGCCACCAAGGGCTACAATGAGCAGTTCTTC. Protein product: CATKGYNEQFF.

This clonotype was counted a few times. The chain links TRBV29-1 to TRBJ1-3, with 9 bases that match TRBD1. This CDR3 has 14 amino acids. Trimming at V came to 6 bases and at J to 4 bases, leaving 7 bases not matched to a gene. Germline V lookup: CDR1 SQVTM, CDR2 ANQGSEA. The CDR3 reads CSVATGGLGNTIYF. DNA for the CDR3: TGCAGCGTGGCGACAGGGGGTTTAGGAAACACCATATATTTT.

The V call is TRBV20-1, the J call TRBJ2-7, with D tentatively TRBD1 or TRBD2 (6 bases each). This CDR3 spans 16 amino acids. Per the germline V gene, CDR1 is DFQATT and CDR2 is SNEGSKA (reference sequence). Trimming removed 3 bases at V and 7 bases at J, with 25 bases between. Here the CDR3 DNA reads TGCAGTGCTAGGACGATACAGGGAACGGGAGTCGGGGAGCAGTACTTC. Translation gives CSARTIQGTGVGEQYF.

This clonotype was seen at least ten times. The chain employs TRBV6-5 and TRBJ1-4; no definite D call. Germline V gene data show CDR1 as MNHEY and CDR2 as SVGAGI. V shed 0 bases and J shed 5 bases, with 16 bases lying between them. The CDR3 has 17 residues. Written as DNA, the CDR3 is TGTGCCAGCAGTTACTCGAGAATATCTACGGGAAATGAAAAACTGTTTTTT. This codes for CASSYSRISTGNEKLFF.

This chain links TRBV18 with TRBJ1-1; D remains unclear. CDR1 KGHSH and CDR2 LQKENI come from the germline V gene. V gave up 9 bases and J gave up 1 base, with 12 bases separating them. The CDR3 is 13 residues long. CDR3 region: CASGQDQNTEAFF. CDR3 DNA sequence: TGTGCCAGTGGGCAGGACCAGAACACTGAAGCTTTCTTT.

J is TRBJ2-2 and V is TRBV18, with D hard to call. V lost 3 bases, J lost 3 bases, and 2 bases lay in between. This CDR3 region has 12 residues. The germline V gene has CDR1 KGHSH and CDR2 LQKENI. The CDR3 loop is CASSPYTGELFF. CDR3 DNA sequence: TGTGCCAGCTCACCTTACACCGGGGAGCTGTTTTTT.

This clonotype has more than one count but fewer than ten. The CDR3 loop is CASSLSLRTDSYNEQFF. DNA for the CDR3: TGTGCCAGCAGTTTAAGCCTTCGGACAGATTCCTACAATGAGCAGTTCTTC. The chain carries TRBV12-3 or TRBV12-4 and TRBJ2-1; possible D gene TRBD1, 6 bases. V lost 2 bases, J lost 1 base, and 15 bases lay in between. CDR3 length equals 17 residues.

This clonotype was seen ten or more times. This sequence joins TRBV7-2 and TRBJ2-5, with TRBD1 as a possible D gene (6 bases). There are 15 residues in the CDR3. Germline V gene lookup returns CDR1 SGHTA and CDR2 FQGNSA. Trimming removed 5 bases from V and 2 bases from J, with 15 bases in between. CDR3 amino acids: CASSAEGQPQETQYF. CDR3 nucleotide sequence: TGTGCCAGCAGCGCGGAAGGACAGCCTCAAGAGACCCAGTACTTC.

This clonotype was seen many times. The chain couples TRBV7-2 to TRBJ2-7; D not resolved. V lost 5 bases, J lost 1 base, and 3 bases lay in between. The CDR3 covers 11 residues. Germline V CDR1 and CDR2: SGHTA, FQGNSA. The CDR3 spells CASSPSYEQYF. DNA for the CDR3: TGTGCCAGCAGCCCGTCCTACGAGCAGTACTTC.

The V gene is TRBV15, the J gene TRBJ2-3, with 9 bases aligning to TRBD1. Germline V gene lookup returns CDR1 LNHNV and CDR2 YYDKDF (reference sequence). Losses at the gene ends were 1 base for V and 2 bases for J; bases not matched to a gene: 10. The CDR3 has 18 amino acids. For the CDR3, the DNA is TGTGCCACCAGCAGAGGTCACAACCGGGACAGGGCCACAGATACGCAGTATTTT. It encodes CATSRGHNRDRATDTQYF. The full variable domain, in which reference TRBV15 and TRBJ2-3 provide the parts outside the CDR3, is DAMVIQNPRYQVTQFGKPVTLSCSQTLNHNVMYWYQQKSSQAPKLLFHYYDKDFNNEADTPDNFQSRRPNTSFCFLDIRSPGLGDTAMYLCATSRGHNRDRATDTQYFGPGTRLTVL.

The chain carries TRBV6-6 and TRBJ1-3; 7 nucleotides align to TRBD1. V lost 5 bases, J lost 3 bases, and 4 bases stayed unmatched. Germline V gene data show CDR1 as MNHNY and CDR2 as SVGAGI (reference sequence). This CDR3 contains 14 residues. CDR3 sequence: CASSPTGDGNTIYF. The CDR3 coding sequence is TGTGCCAGCAGTCCTACAGGGGATGGAAACACCATATATTTT.